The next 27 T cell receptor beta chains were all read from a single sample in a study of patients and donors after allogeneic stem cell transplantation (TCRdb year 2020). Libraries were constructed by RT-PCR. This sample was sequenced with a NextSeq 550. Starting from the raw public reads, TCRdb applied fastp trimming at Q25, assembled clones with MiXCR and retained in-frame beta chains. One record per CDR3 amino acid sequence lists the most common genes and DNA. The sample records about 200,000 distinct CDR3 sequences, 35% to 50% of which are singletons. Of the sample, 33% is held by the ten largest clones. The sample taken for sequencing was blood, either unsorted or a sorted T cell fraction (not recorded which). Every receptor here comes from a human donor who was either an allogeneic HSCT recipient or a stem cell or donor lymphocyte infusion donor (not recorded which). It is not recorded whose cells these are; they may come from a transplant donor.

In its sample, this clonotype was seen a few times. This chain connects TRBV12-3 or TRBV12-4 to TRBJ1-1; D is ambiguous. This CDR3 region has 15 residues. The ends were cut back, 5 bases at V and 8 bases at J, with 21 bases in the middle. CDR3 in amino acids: CASSQPPDGPEEAFF. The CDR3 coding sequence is TGTGCCAGCAGTCAACCCCCCGATGGGCCTGAGGAAGCTTTCTTT.

In DNA, the CDR3 is TGTGCCAGCAGCTTAGGCCCAGGGCCCAACACTGAAGCTTTCTTT. Protein: CASSLGPGPNTEAFF. The chain links TRBV7-3 to TRBJ1-1; D perhaps matches TRBD1 (5 bases). Germline V lookup: CDR1 SGHTA, CDR2 FQGTGA. The CDR3 runs to 15 residues. Trimming left V 2 bases short and J 2 bases short, with 12 bases between.

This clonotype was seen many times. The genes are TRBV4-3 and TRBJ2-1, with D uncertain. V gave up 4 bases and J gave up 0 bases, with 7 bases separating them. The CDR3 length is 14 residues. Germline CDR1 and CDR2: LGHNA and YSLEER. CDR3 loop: CASSPTVSYNEQFF. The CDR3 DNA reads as TGCGCCAGCAGCCCCACGGTCTCCTACAATGAGCAGTTCTTC.

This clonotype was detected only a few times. The CDR3 nucleotides are TGCGCCAGCAGCCAAGATGGGGATAATTCACCCCTCCACTTT. Protein sequence: CASSQDGDNSPLHF. V is TRBV4-3 and J is TRBJ1-6; D remains ambiguous. CDR3 length: 14 residues. CDR1 and CDR2 from the germline V gene are LGHNA and YSLEER. Trimming left V 0 bases short and J 5 bases short, with 5 bases between.

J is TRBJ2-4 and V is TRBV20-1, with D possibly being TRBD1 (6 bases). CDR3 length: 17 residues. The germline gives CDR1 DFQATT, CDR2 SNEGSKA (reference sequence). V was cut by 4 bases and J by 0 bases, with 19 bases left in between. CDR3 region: CSATPGVPRLAKNIQYF. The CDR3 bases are TGCAGTGCTACTCCAGGGGTCCCCAGGCTAGCCAAAAACATTCAGTACTTC.

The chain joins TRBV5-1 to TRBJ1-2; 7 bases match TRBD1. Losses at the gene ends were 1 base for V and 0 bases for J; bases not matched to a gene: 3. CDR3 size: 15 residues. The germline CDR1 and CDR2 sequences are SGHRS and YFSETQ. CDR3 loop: CASSLSGTANYGYTF. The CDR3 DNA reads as TGCGCCAGCAGCTTGTCAGGGACAGCTAACTATGGCTACACCTTC.

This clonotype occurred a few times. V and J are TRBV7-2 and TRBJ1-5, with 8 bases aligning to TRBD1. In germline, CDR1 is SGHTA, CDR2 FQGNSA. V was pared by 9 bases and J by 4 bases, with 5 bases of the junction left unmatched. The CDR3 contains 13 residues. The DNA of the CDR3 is TGTGCCAGACCTACAGGGGGAAATCAGCCCCAGCATTTT. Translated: CARPTGGNQPQHF.

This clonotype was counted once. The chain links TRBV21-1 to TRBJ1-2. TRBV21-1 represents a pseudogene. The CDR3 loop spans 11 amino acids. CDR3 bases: TGTGCCAGCAGCTCCCAAGCGGGCTACACCTTC. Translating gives CASSSQAGYTF.

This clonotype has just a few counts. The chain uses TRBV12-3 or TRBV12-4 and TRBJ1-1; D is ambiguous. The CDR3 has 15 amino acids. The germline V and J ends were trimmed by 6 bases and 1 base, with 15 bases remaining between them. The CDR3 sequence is CASSPNSIGNTEAFF. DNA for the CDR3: TGTGCCAGCAGCCCAAACAGTATAGGGAACACTGAAGCTTTCTTT.

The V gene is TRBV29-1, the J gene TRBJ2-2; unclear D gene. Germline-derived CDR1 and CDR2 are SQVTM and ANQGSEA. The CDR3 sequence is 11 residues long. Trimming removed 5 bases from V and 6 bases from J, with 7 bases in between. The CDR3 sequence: CSVSISGELFF. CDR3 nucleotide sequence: TGCAGCGTTTCAATTTCCGGGGAGCTGTTTTTT.

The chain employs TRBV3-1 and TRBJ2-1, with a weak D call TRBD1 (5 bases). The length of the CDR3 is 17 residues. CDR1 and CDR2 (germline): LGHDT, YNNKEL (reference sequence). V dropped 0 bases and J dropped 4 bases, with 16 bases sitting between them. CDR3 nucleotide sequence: TGTGCCAGCAGCCAAGATCGGTCCAGGGAACGATACAATGAGCAGTTCTTC. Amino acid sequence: CASSQDRSRERYNEQFF.

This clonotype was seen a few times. This CDR3 reads CASRDTGGNTEAFF. The CDR3 DNA follows: TGTGCCAGCAGAGACACCGGGGGGAACACTGAAGCTTTCTTT. The rearrangement joins TRBV6-2 or TRBV6-3 to TRBJ1-1, with a possible D match to TRBD1 (5 bases). This CDR3 has 14 amino acids. CDR1 is MNHEY, CDR2 SVGEGT, per germline. V was pared by 6 bases and J by 1 base, with 12 bases between.

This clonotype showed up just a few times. In nucleotides, the CDR3 is TGCAGCGTCAATCACCGGGACAGGGAGAAATACTCCTACAATGAGCAGTTCTTC. This encodes CSVNHRDREKYSYNEQFF. V is TRBV29-1 and J is TRBJ2-1, with 9 bases matching TRBD1. With 6 bases clipped from V and 0 bases from J, the junction kept 15 bases outside the gene matches. This CDR3 is built from 18 residues. Germline CDR1 and CDR2: SQVTM and ANQGSEA.

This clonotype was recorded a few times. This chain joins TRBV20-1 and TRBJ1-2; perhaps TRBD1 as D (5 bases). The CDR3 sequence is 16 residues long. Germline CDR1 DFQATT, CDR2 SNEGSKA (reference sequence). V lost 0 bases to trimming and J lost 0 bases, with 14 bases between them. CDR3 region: CSARDRGRATNYGYTF. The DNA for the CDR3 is TGCAGTGCTAGAGATCGGGGCAGGGCTACTAACTATGGCTACACCTTC.

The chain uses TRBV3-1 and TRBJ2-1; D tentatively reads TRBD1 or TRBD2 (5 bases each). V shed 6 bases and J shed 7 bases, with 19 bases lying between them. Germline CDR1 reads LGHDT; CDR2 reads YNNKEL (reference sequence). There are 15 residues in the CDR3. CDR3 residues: CASSPGRLTLNEQFF. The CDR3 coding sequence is TGTGCCAGCAGTCCGGGACGGTTGACCCTGAATGAGCAGTTCTTC.

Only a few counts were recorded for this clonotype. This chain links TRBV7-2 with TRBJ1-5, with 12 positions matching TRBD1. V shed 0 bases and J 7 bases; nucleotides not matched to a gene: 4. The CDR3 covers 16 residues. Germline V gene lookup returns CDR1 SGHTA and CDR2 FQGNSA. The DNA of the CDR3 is TGTGCCAGCAGCTTAGCGGCGGGACAGGGGGCCCAGCCCCAGCATTTT. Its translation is CASSLAAGQGAQPQHF.

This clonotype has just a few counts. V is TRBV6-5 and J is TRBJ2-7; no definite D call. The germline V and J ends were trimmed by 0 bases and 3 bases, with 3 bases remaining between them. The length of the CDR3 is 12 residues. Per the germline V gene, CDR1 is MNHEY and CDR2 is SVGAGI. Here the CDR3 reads CASSYSNYEQYF. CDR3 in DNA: TGTGCCAGCAGTTACTCAAACTACGAGCAGTACTTC.

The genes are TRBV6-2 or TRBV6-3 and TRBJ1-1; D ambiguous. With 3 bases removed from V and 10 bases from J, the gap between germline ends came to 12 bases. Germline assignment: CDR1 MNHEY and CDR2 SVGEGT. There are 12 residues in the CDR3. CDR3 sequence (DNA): TGTGCCAGCAGTTATTCCGCCACCGGAGCTTTCTTT. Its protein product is CASSYSATGAFF.

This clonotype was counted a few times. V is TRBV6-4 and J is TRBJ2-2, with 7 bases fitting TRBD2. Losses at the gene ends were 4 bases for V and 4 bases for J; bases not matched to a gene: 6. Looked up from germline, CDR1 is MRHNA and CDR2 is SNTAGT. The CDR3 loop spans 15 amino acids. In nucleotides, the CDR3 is TGTGCCAGCAGTGTCGGAGCGGGGAGCACCGGGGAGCTGTTTTTT. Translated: CASSVGAGSTGELFF.

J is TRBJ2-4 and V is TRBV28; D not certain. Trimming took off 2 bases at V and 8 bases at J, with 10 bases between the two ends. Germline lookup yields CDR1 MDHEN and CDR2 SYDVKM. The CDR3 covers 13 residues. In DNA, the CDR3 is TGTGCCAGCAGTTTAAACTGGGGTGACATTCAGTACTTC. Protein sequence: CASSLNWGDIQYF.

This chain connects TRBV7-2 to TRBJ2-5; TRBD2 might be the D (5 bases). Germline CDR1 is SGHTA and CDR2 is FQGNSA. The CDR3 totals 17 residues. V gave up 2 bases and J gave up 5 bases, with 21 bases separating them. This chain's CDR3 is CASSLNPRGAPRETQYF. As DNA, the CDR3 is TGTGCCAGCAGCTTAAACCCCCGGGGTGCACCGAGGGAGACCCAGTACTTC.

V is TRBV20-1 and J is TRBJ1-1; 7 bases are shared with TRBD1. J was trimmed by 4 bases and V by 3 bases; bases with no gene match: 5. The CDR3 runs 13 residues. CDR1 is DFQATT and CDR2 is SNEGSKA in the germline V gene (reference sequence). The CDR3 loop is CSARAPGGTEAFF. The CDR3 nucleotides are TGCAGTGCTAGGGCCCCAGGGGGCACTGAAGCTTTCTTT.

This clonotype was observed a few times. The DNA of the CDR3 is TGCAGTGCTAGAACCGGGAGGGATGAGCAGTTCTTC. Translated: CSARTGRDEQFF. The gene calls are TRBV20-1 and TRBJ2-1; 8 bases agree with TRBD2. CDR3 length equals 12 residues. Trimming cost V 2 bases and J 8 bases; bases outside gene matches: 2. Germline-derived CDR1 and CDR2 are DFQATT and SNEGSKA (reference sequence).

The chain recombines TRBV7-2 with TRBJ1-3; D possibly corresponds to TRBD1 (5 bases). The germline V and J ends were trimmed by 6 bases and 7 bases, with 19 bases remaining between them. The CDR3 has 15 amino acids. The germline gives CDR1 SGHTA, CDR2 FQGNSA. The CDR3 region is CASSLRTGAGNTIYF. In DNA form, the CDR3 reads TGTGCCAGCAGTCTTAGAACTGGGGCGGGCAACACCATATATTTT.

CDR3 in amino acids: CSVDSTYDRSNQPQHF. The CDR3 bases are TGCAGTGTCGATTCAACCTACGACAGATCCAATCAGCCCCAGCATTTT. The chain carries TRBV20-1 and TRBJ1-5, with D maybe TRBD1 (5 bases). Deletions cut 7 bases from V and 3 bases from J, with 22 bases between. Per the germline V gene, CDR1 is DFQATT and CDR2 is SNEGSKA (reference sequence). This CDR3 is 16 amino acids long.

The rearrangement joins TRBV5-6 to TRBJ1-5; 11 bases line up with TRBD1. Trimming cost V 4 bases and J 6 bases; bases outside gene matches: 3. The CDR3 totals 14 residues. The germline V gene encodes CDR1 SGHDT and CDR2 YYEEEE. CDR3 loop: CASSQGQGAQPQHF. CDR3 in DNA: TGTGCCAGCAGCCAAGGACAGGGGGCTCAGCCCCAGCATTTT.

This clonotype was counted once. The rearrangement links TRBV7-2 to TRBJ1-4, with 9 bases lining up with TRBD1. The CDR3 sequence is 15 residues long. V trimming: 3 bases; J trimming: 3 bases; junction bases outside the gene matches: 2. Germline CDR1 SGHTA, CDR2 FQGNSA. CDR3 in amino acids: CASSLTGGANEKLFF. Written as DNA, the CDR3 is TGTGCCAGCAGCTTGACAGGGGGGGCTAATGAAAAACTGTTTTTT.